The 30 T cell receptor beta chains below were found in one sample sequenced in a study of blood T cells in healthy people across ages. A second PCR of roughly 7 to 11 cycles used a sample-barcoded 5' primer and a J-beta primer mix. TCRdb ran MiXCR on the 5' RACE reads and lists one entry per CDR3 protein. Among roughly 500,000 distinct CDR3 sequences listed, about 24% were seen once. These same records also appear under a second study, on T cells of mothers and their children.

The specimen sequenced was blood. The receptor source for this set is a boy aged 10-17 years in good health.

This clonotype has more than one count but fewer than ten. The chain employs TRBV15 and TRBJ2-5, with D perhaps TRBD1 or TRBD2 (6 bases each). Matching the DNA end better, TRBJ2-7 makes the J call doubtful. The CDR3 is made up of 14 amino acids. Germline lookup yields CDR1 LNHNV and CDR2 YYDKDF (reference sequence). The CDR3 region is CATSRDRGPYEQYF. Written as DNA, the CDR3 is TGTGCCACCAGCAGAGATCGGGGGCCCTACGAGCAGTACTTC.

This clonotype appeared a few times. V gene TRBV28 combines with J gene TRBJ2-5; D gene ambiguous. CDR1 is MDHEN and CDR2 is SYDVKM in the germline V gene. The CDR3 totals 12 residues. V lost 4 bases and J lost 3, with 6 bases in between. The CDR3 protein is CASSSHEETQYF. The CDR3 nucleotides read TGTGCCAGCAGTTCCCATGAAGAGACCCAGTACTTC.

This rearrangement joins TRBV20-1 to TRBJ2-5, with 7 bases aligning to TRBD2. The J call is uncertain, as TRBJ2-7 better fits the DNA end. This CDR3 is 14 amino acids long. Germline values: CDR1 DFQATT, CDR2 SNEGSKA (reference sequence). CDR3 sequence (DNA): TGCAGTGCTAGAGATGGCAGCGGGGTCTACGAGCAGTACTTC. Residues: CSARDGSGVYEQYF.

The V call is TRBV11-3, the J call TRBJ2-2; TRBD1 is a possible D gene (5 bases). Germline V lookup: CDR1 SGHNT, CDR2 YENEEA. The CDR3 runs to 14 residues. The germline V and J ends were trimmed by 4 bases and 4 bases, with 10 bases remaining between them. Here the CDR3 reads CASSSQERTGELFF. For the CDR3, the DNA is TGTGCCAGCAGCTCACAGGAGCGCACCGGGGAGCTGTTTTTT.

The rearrangement uses TRBV7-2 and TRBJ2-1; TRBD2 matches 11 bases. The J call is doubtful: the DNA matches TRBJ2-7 better. The CDR3 length is 18 residues. Germline assignment: CDR1 SGHTA and CDR2 FQGNSA. The CDR3 DNA reads as TGTGCCAGCAGCCTCATATCCGGGACTAGCGGTTCCTCCTACGAGCAGTACTTC. It encodes CASSLISGTSGSSYEQYF.

The rearrangement uses TRBV30 and TRBJ2-1; the match to TRBD1 covers 7 bases. The V segment lost 3 bases and the J segment 0 bases; nucleotides outside the gene matches: 8. CDR1 and CDR2 (germline): GTSNPN, SVGIG (reference sequence). The CDR3 length is 16 residues. CDR3: CAWSYEGASSYNEQFF. The CDR3 bases are TGTGCCTGGAGCTACGAGGGGGCCAGCTCCTACAATGAGCAGTTCTTC.

This clonotype was observed a few times. This rearrangement joins TRBV24-1 to TRBJ2-5, with 10 positions matching TRBD1. V lost 3 bases to trimming and J lost 5 bases; unmatched junction nucleotides: 5. The CDR3 consists of 15 residues. Germline CDR1 is KGHDR and CDR2 is SFDVKD. The CDR3 region is CATSDPTGGYETQYF. The CDR3 nucleotides read TGTGCCACCAGTGATCCGACAGGGGGCTACGAGACCCAGTACTTC.

This clonotype has only a few counts. The chain joins TRBV9 to TRBJ2-5, with D uncertain. There are 14 residues in the CDR3. Germline CDR1 is SGDLS and CDR2 is YYNGEE. The V gene lost 0 bases and the J gene lost 2 bases, with 8 bases spanning the gap. CDR3 protein: CASSVEWGQETQYF. CDR3 in DNA: TGTGCCAGCAGCGTAGAGTGGGGTCAAGAGACCCAGTACTTC.

This clonotype appeared a few times. The chain couples TRBV7-3 to TRBJ1-6; no clear D gene. CDR3 length: 15 amino acids. The germline V gene encodes CDR1 SGHTA and CDR2 FQGTGA. Trimming stripped 3 bases from V and 7 bases from J, with 13 bases between. The CDR3 reads CASSLSALPNSPLHF. In DNA, the CDR3 is TGTGCCAGCAGCTTGTCCGCACTGCCGAATTCACCCCTCCACTTT.

A note on this clonotype: A junction end diverges from the germline sequence, so it may reflect a read error. The chain links TRBV10-3 to TRBJ2-4, with D hard to call. Germline V gene sequence: CDR1 ENHRY, CDR2 SYGVKD. This CDR3 is 16 amino acids long. In DNA, the CDR3 is TGTGCCATCAGTGATTTCGCACTCGACGCCAAAAACACTCAGTACTTC. This encodes CAISDFALDAKNTQYF.

This chain links TRBV7-2 with TRBJ2-3, with 8 bases lining up with TRBD2. The CDR3 has 15 amino acids. V shed 5 bases and J 2 bases; nucleotides not matched to a gene: 6. CDR1 and CDR2 from the germline V gene are SGHTA and FQGNSA. The CDR3, as DNA: TGTGCCAGCAGCCCAGAGCGGGGGCCCACAGATACGCAGTATTTT. Translation gives CASSPERGPTDTQYF.

J is TRBJ1-5 and V is TRBV27; a weak D match, TRBD1 (5 bases). Germline V gene lookup returns CDR1 MNHEY and CDR2 SMNVEV (reference sequence). The CDR3 is made up of 13 amino acids. The CDR3 coding sequence is TGTGTTCGGGGGGGAACTAGCAATCAGCCCCAGCATTTT. This gives the protein CVRGGTSNQPQHF.

This sequence joins TRBV29-1 and TRBJ2-5; tentatively, D is TRBD2 (5 bases). The closer fit of TRBJ2-1 to the DNA end suggests the J call may be wrong. This CDR3 spans 15 amino acids. Looked up from germline, CDR1 is SQVTM and CDR2 is ANQGSEA. CDR3 region: CSVEDGELAYNEQFF. DNA for the CDR3: TGCAGCGTTGAAGATGGGGAACTAGCCTACAATGAGCAGTTCTTC.

This chain links TRBV7-9 with TRBJ2-3, with 10 positions matching TRBD2. This CDR3 contains 16 residues. Germline-derived CDR1 and CDR2 are SEHNR and FQNEAQ (reference sequence). The V segment lost 3 bases and the J segment 6 bases; nucleotides outside the gene matches: 9. CDR3 region: CASSFPASGSGDTQYF. In nucleotides, the CDR3 is TGTGCCAGCAGCTTTCCCGCTAGCGGGAGTGGGGATACGCAGTATTTT.

The gene calls are TRBV24-1 and TRBJ2-1, with D perhaps matching TRBD1 (6 bases). This CDR3 is 13 amino acids long. V dropped 2 bases and J dropped 9 bases, with 10 bases sitting between them. Per germline, CDR1 KGHDR and CDR2 SFDVKD. CDR3 DNA: TGTGCCACCAGTGATTACAGGGATGTTGAGCAGTTCTTC. Encoded protein: CATSDYRDVEQFF.

A few counts support this clonotype. The J gene is TRBJ2-5, the V gene TRBV20-1, with 7 bases that match TRBD2. The CDR3 spans 12 residues. Per the germline V gene, CDR1 is DFQATT and CDR2 is SNEGSKA (reference sequence). V was clipped by 2 bases and J by 7 bases; unmatched bases: 4. CDR3 in amino acids: CSARRGEGTQYF. CDR3 DNA: TGCAGTGCTAGACGCGGGGAGGGGACCCAGTACTTC.

This clonotype showed up just a few times. The chain recombines TRBV29-1 with TRBJ2-3, with TRBD1 matching over 8 bases. The germline V gene has CDR1 SQVTM and CDR2 ANQGSEA. With 4 bases clipped from V and 2 bases from J, the junction kept 5 bases outside the gene matches. The CDR3 consists of 14 residues. The CDR3 region has the DNA TGCAGCGTTGCAGGGGGCGCTTCCACAGATACGCAGTATTTT. This codes for CSVAGGASTDTQYF.

This clonotype was seen ten or more times. This chain connects TRBV27 to TRBJ2-7; tentative D call: TRBD2 (6 bases). Trimming removed 3 bases from V and 3 bases from J, with 12 bases in between. Germline lookup yields CDR1 MNHEY and CDR2 SMNVEV (reference sequence). This CDR3 comprises 14 residues. The CDR3 nucleotides read TGTGCCAGCAGTTTGGCGGGACCCAGCTACGAGCAGTACTTC. Its protein is CASSLAGPSYEQYF.

For the CDR3, the DNA is TGTGCCATCAGTTGGGGAGGTAGTTACGAGCAGTACTTC. Translating gives CAISWGGSYEQYF. V usage is TRBV10-3 and J usage is TRBJ2-7; TRBD2 is a possible D gene (6 bases). Trimming removed 5 bases from V and 4 bases from J, with 12 bases in between. This CDR3 is 13 amino acids long. CDR1 is ENHRY and CDR2 is SYGVKD in the germline V gene.

This clonotype occurred a few times. The chain recombines TRBV27 with TRBJ2-5, with 8 nucleotides matching TRBD1. The J call may be mistaken, given a closer DNA end match to TRBJ2-7. The CDR3 consists of 16 residues. CDR1 is MNHEY and CDR2 is SMNVEV in the germline V gene (reference sequence). CDR3 nucleotide sequence: TGTGCCAGCAGTCCAACAGGGGGGAAAGGGGCCTACGAGCAGTACTTC. Translated: CASSPTGGKGAYEQYF.

V gene TRBV6-5 combines with J gene TRBJ2-6; 8 bases fit TRBD1. Per the germline V gene, CDR1 is MNHEY and CDR2 is SVGAGI. V was clipped by 2 bases and J by 1 base; unmatched bases: 4. There are 17 residues in the CDR3. The chain's CDR3 is CASSYRQGASGANVLTF. For the CDR3, the DNA is TGTGCCAGCAGTTACAGGCAGGGGGCGTCTGGGGCCAACGTCCTGACTTTC.

This clonotype was detected only a few times. V and J are TRBV20-1 and TRBJ2-2; possibly TRBD1 or TRBD2 for D (6 bases each). V shed 6 bases and J shed 4 bases, with 18 bases lying between them. The CDR3 extends over 15 amino acids. Germline CDR1 and CDR2: DFQATT and SNEGSKA (reference sequence). This CDR3 is CSASRGRQSTGELFF. The CDR3 DNA reads TGCAGTGCCAGTCGGGGGCGACAGTCCACCGGGGAGCTGTTTTTT.

The rearrangement joins TRBV7-2 to TRBJ2-1; 8 bases match TRBD2. The germline V gene encodes CDR1 SGHTA and CDR2 FQGNSA. V dropped 0 bases and J dropped 2; count of bases not matched to a gene: 3. The CDR3 covers 16 residues. The CDR3 loop reads CASSLASGTAYNEQFF. CDR3 in DNA: TGTGCCAGCAGCTTAGCTAGCGGGACTGCCTACAATGAGCAGTTCTTC. The full variable domain, its missing parts supplied by reference TRBV7-2 and TRBJ2-1, is GAGVSQSPSNKVTEKGKDVELRCDPISGHTALYWYRQSLGQGLEFLIYFQGNSAPDKSGLPSDRFSAERTGGSVSTLTIQRTQQEDSAVYLCASSLASGTAYNEQFFGPGTRLTVL.

This clonotype has more than one count but fewer than ten. The chain employs TRBV20-1 and TRBJ2-3; 13 bases fit TRBD2. From germline, CDR1 is DFQATT and CDR2 SNEGSKA (reference sequence). This CDR3 is built from 16 residues. The CDR3 DNA sequence: TGCAGCCCAGGGACTAGCGGGGAAACTAGCACAGATACGCAGTATTTT. Translated, it gives CSPGTSGETSTDTQYF.

The J gene is TRBJ2-4, the V gene TRBV24-1; TRBD2 is a possible D gene (6 bases). There are 17 residues in the CDR3. The germline V gene has CDR1 KGHDR and CDR2 SFDVKD. Trimming stripped 5 bases from V and 2 bases from J, with 18 bases between. CDR3 in DNA: TGTGCCACCAGTGTCTCCGGACTACCAGAGACCAAAAACATTCAGTACTTC. It codes for CATSVSGLPETKNIQYF.

This clonotype occurred a few times. For the CDR3, the DNA is TGTGCTAGTTCAAGGGGGCTTGTGGACGAGCAGTACTTC. Its protein product is CASSRGLVDEQYF. The chain employs TRBV12-5 and TRBJ2-5; 7 nucleotides align to TRBD1. The DNA end favors TRBJ2-7, so the J call may be wrong. The CDR3 is made up of 13 amino acids. Germline V gives CDR1 LGHNT, CDR2 FRNRAP.

V gene TRBV11-1 combines with J gene TRBJ2-1; D tentatively reads TRBD1 or TRBD2 (5 bases each). Trimming pared 1 base from V and 10 bases from J, leaving 14 bases between. The length of the CDR3 is 14 residues. Germline V lookup: CDR1 SGHAT, CDR2 FQDESV (reference sequence). The CDR3 DNA is TGTGCCAGCAGCTTAGGATTTAGACGGGACGAGCAGTTCTTC. The encoded protein is CASSLGFRRDEQFF. The whole variable domain, remainder taken from reference TRBV11-1 and TRBJ2-1, is EAEVAQSPRYKITEKSQAVAFWCDPISGHATLYWYRQILGQGPELLVQFQDESVVDDSQLPKDRFSAERLKGVDSTLKIQPAELGDSAMYLCASSLGFRRDEQFFGPGTRLTVL.

This clonotype showed up just a few times. The gene calls are TRBV4-3 and TRBJ1-2, with 9 bases that match TRBD1. The ends lost 1 base at V and 8 bases at J; junction bases unmatched: 5. The CDR3 totals 14 residues. The germline gives CDR1 LGHNA, CDR2 YSLEER. The CDR3 region has the DNA TGCGCCAGCAGCCAAGCACAGGGGGCAATCGGCTACACCTTC. Translation: CASSQAQGAIGYTF.

The V and J genes are TRBV6-5 and TRBJ2-1, with D possibly being TRBD2 (6 bases). This CDR3 region has 14 residues. V shed 2 bases and J shed 7 bases, with 12 bases lying between them. Germline CDR1 is MNHEY and CDR2 is SVGAGI. The CDR3 region is CASSYQSGGNEQFF. CDR3 DNA sequence: TGTGCCAGCAGTTACCAATCCGGAGGGAATGAGCAGTTCTTC.

The J gene is TRBJ2-5, the V gene TRBV5-1; D uncertain. The J call is uncertain, as TRBJ2-1 better fits the DNA end. Germline CDR1 and CDR2: SGHRS and YFSETQ. The CDR3 consists of 13 residues. Here the CDR3 DNA reads TGCGCCAGCAGCCTCAATGGGGTCAATGAGCAGTTCTTC. It translates to CASSLNGVNEQFF.